This T cell receptor (beta chain) was obtained from a study of identical twins. MiXCR was run by TCRdb on the 5' RACE reads, yielding one entry per CDR3 protein. The sample consists of 200,000 to 250,000 distinct CDR3 sequences, 11% to 15% of them appearing once. Germline V lookup: CDR1 MNHEY, CDR2 SVGEGT. CDR3 size: 13 residues. The V and J ends lost 6 bases and 6 bases, in that order; junction bases with no gene match: 4. J is TRBJ2-3 and V is TRBV6-2 or TRBV6-3; 9 positions agree with TRBD1. The material sequenced was memory (CD45RO+) T cells sorted from blood. The TCR sequence derives from a woman under 30 in good health. Here the CDR3 reads CASRWDRVDTQYF. Written as DNA, the CDR3 is TGTGCCAGCAGATGGGACAGGGTGGATACGCAGTATTTT.